The 16 T cell receptor beta chains in this list originate from one sample, sequenced in a study of T-cell memory formation after mild COVID-19. TCRdb recomputed calls from the 5' RACE reads with MiXCR, one row per CDR3 protein. This sample has 150,000 or so distinct CDR3 sequences, with roughly 31% found just once. Sequenced input: PBMCs or a T cell subset sorted from them (not recorded which). The receptors were gathered from an adult woman who had mild COVID-19 (a few samples of this study predate the infection). Cell type and time point are not known.

The V and J genes are TRBV7-2 and TRBJ1-5; TRBD1 matches at 8 bases. Germline CDR1 SGHTA, CDR2 FQGNSA. The CDR3 totals 16 residues. J was trimmed by 3 bases and V by 4 bases; bases with no gene match: 8. The CDR3 protein is CASSSSPGGYNQPQHF. As DNA, the CDR3 is TGTGCCAGCAGCTCCTCGCCAGGGGGCTACAATCAGCCCCAGCATTTT. Full variable domain (outside the CDR3, taken from reference TRBV7-2 and TRBJ1-5): GAGVSQSPSNKVTEKGKDVELRCDPISGHTALYWYRQSLGQGLEFLIYFQGNSAPDKSGLPSDRFSAERTGGSVSTLTIQRTQQEDSAVYLCASSSSPGGYNQPQHFGDGTRLSIL.

This chain uses TRBV7-9 with TRBJ1-5; TRBD1 is a possible D gene (6 bases). The CDR3 is 15 residues long. Germline assignment: CDR1 SEHNR and CDR2 FQNEAQ (reference sequence). The ends were cut back, 1 base at V and 6 bases at J, with 13 bases in the middle. The CDR3 reads CASSLDGGGVQPQHF. DNA of the CDR3: TGTGCCAGCAGCTTAGACGGAGGGGGTGTTCAGCCCCAGCATTTT. The complete variable domain, with remaining parts taken from reference TRBV7-9 and TRBJ1-5, reads DTGVSQNPRHKITKRGQNVTFRCDPISEHNRLYWYRQTLGQGPEFLTYFQNEAQLEKSRLLSDRFSAERPKGSFSTLEIQRTEQGDSAMYLCASSLDGGGVQPQHFGDGTRLSIL.

The chain recombines TRBV24-1 with TRBJ2-5; 8 positions agree with TRBD1. V dropped 0 bases and J dropped 1; count of bases not matched to a gene: 3. From germline, CDR1 is KGHDR and CDR2 SFDVKD. The CDR3 covers 16 residues. Written as DNA, the CDR3 is TGTGCCACCAGTGATTTGAACAGGGGGGCCCAAGAGACCCAGTACTTC. Translated: CATSDLNRGAQETQYF.

This clonotype has more than one count but fewer than ten. This chain connects TRBV14 to TRBJ1-1, with D hard to call. Per germline, CDR1 SGHDN and CDR2 FVKESK. This CDR3 has 13 residues. V lost 2 bases, J lost 6 bases, and 10 bases lay in between. CDR3 coding DNA: TGTGCCAGCAGCCAAAATAGCTACGCTGAAGCTTTCTTT. It specifies CASSQNSYAEAFF. The full variable domain, with the rest looked up from reference TRBV14 and TRBJ1-1, is EAGVTQFPSHSVIEKGQTVTLRCDPISGHDNLYWYRRVMGKEIKFLLHFVKESKQDESGMPNNRFLAERTGGTYSTLKVQPAELEDSGVYFCASSQNSYAEAFFGQGTRLTVV.

The V and J genes are TRBV24-1 and TRBJ2-3; D gene ambiguous. Germline-derived CDR1 and CDR2 are KGHDR and SFDVKD. V lost 4 bases and J 0 bases, leaving 7 bases between the germline ends. CDR3 length: 14 amino acids. The CDR3 protein is CATSESVSTDTQYF. CDR3 in DNA: TGTGCCACCAGTGAGAGCGTCAGCACAGATACGCAGTATTTT.

Only a few counts were recorded for this clonotype. The J gene is TRBJ1-1, the V gene TRBV5-6, with a tentative D call TRBD1 (6 bases). The germline CDR1 and CDR2 sequences are SGHDT and YYEEEE. Trimming shortened V by 3 bases and J by 5 bases, and 14 bases separated the two germline ends. The CDR3 is 14 amino acids. The CDR3 loop is CASSSTGELTEAFF. The CDR3, as DNA: TGTGCCAGCAGCTCGACAGGTGAACTAACTGAAGCTTTCTTT.

In its sample, this clonotype was seen a few times. The chain is built from TRBV6-2 or TRBV6-3 and TRBJ1-1, with D hard to call. This CDR3 has 16 residues. With 2 bases removed from V and 0 bases from J, the gap between germline ends came to 13 bases. Looked up from germline, CDR1 is MNHEY and CDR2 is SVGEGT. CDR3 protein: CASSYPTEAMNTEAFF. In DNA, the CDR3 is TGTGCCAGCAGTTACCCCACCGAGGCAATGAACACTGAAGCTTTCTTT.

This clonotype was observed at least ten times. The chain uses TRBV24-1 and TRBJ2-7; 8 bases are shared with TRBD1. This CDR3 is built from 12 residues. Trimming cost V 3 bases and J 7 bases; bases outside gene matches: 1. Germline V gene lookup returns CDR1 KGHDR and CDR2 SFDVKD. CDR3 in amino acids: CATSDGQGEQYF. CDR3 in DNA: TGTGCCACCAGTGATGGACAGGGAGAGCAGTACTTC.

This sequence joins TRBV29-1 and TRBJ2-7; no reliable D call. This CDR3 has 12 amino acids. The V end lost 4 bases, the J end lost 4 bases, and 11 bases lay between the germline ends. Germline loops: CDR1 SQVTM, CDR2 ANQGSEA. CDR3: CSVGQDRYEQYF. The CDR3 DNA follows: TGCAGCGTTGGTCAGGATCGGTACGAGCAGTACTTC.

Only a few counts were recorded for this clonotype. The chain carries TRBV5-1 and TRBJ2-7, with D possibly TRBD2 on 6 matching bases. Trimming cost V 0 bases and J 5 bases, with 15 bases left between them. From germline, CDR1 is SGHRS and CDR2 YFSETQ. This CDR3 region has 15 residues. In DNA form, the CDR3 reads TGCGCCAGCAGCTTGGAGGGCGGGGAGATCCACGAGCAGTACTTC. The encoded protein is CASSLEGGEIHEQYF.

This clonotype was counted between two and nine times. The chain recombines TRBV9 with TRBJ1-1, with D possibly matching TRBD1 (5 bases). CDR3 length equals 11 residues. Per the germline V gene, CDR1 is SGDLS and CDR2 is YYNGEE. Trimming stripped 7 bases from V and 3 bases from J, with 7 bases between. CDR3 in DNA: TGTGCCAGCGGCAGGGACACTGAAGCTTTCTTT. Amino acids: CASGRDTEAFF.

This clonotype was detected only a few times. V gene TRBV5-1 combines with J gene TRBJ2-5; 10 positions agree with TRBD2. In germline, CDR1 is SGHRS, CDR2 YFSETQ. V was pared by 2 bases and J by 5 bases, with 6 bases of the junction left unmatched. The CDR3 loop spans 15 amino acids. In DNA, the CDR3 is TGCGCCAGCAGCTTTAGCGGGGGGAGTACGGAGACCCAGTACTTC. This encodes CASSFSGGSTETQYF. The entire variable domain, with the rest obtained from reference TRBV5-1 and TRBJ2-5, is as follows: KAGVTQTPRYLIKTRGQQVTLSCSPISGHRSVSWYQQTPGQGLQFLFEYFSETQRNKGNFPGRFSGRQFSNSRSEMNVSTLELGDSALYLCASSFSGGSTETQYFGPGTRLLVL.

This clonotype was observed a handful of times. This chain joins TRBV5-6 and TRBJ2-5; 7 nucleotides align to TRBD2. The CDR3 has 13 residues. V was pared by 4 bases and J by 2 bases, with 2 bases of the junction left unmatched. Looked up from germline, CDR1 is SGHDT and CDR2 is YYEEEE. The CDR3 spells CASSGGGQETQYF. The DNA for the CDR3 is TGTGCCAGCAGCGGGGGGGGACAAGAGACCCAGTACTTC. The full variable domain, its missing parts supplied by reference TRBV5-6 and TRBJ2-5, is DAGVTQSPTHLIKTRGQQVTLRCSPKSGHDTVSWYQQALGQGPQFIFQYYEEEERQRGNFPDRFSGHQFPNYSSELNVNALLLGDSALYLCASSGGGQETQYFGPGTRLLVL.

This clonotype appeared a few times. The genes are TRBV9 and TRBJ2-7; tentative D call: TRBD1 (5 bases). With 4 bases removed from V and 3 bases from J, the gap between germline ends came to 14 bases. Per germline, CDR1 SGDLS and CDR2 YYNGEE. The CDR3 has 14 residues. The DNA for the CDR3 is TGTGCCAGCAGCCTCTATCCAGGGCTCTACGAGCAGTACTTC. This encodes CASSLYPGLYEQYF.

V gene TRBV6-5 combines with J gene TRBJ1-5, with a weak D call TRBD1 (6 bases). CDR1 is MNHEY, CDR2 SVGAGI, per germline. CDR3 length: 15 amino acids. V lost 4 bases and J 4 bases, leaving 14 bases between the germline ends. CDR3 DNA sequence: TGTGCCAGCAGTTCGGTACAGGGCTCTAATCAGCCCCAGCATTTT. This codes for CASSSVQGSNQPQHF.

The gene calls are TRBV11-3 and TRBJ1-2; 8 positions match TRBD1. The CDR3 loop spans 15 amino acids. V gave up 6 bases and J gave up 2 bases; unmatched junction bases: 8. Per the germline V gene, CDR1 is SGHNT and CDR2 is YENEEA. The CDR3 is CASRRSQGGNYGYTF. The CDR3 nucleotides read TGTGCCAGCAGACGTTCACAGGGGGGGAACTATGGCTACACCTTC.